This T cell receptor beta chain is from a study of T cells in women clearing cervical HPV infection. Whole-study context: For cases, blood was sampled a median about 140 days after lesion detection, interquartile range roughly 90 to 210 days. With HLA typing for only a few women, HLA confounding remains possible. Study-level points and caveats: Effector/memory and HPV-specific T cells were not isolated, and association timing is unknown. Cases carried less TRBV6-7 than controls: approximately 0.1% versus 0.16%.

Note on this clone: Its antigen is unknown. The read ends 3 residues before the CDR3 terminus; that terminus is restored from the germline J gene.

Profiling relied on immunoSEQ multiplex PCR, and the TCRdb table lists in-frame clones only, not all of them. Recorded for this sample: about 31,000 clones. V was pared by 1 base and J by 8 bases, with 11 bases of the junction left unmatched. The germline gives CDR1 SGHRS, CDR2 YFSETQ. This CDR3 comprises 17 residues. Sequencing was performed on blood buffy coat. The V gene is TRBV5-1, the J gene TRBJ2-2; 10 nucleotides line up with TRBD2. This receptor was taken from a woman between 18 and 75 years old with a cervical HPV16 infection that either progressed to CIN3+ or cleared (not recorded which). CDR3 in amino acids: CASSLFGISGRTGELFF. The sequenced part of the CDR3 DNA is TGCGCCAGCAGCTTGTTCGGAATTAGCGGGAGGACTGGGGAG.